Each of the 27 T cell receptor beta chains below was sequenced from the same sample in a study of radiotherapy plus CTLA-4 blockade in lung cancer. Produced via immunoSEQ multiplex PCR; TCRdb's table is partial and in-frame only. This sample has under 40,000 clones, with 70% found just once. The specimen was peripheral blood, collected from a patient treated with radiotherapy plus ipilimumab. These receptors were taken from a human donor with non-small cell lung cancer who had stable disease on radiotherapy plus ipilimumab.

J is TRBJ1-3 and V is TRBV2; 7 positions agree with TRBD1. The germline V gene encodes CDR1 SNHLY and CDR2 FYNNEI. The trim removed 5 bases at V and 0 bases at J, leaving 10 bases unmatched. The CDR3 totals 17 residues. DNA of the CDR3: TGTGCCAGCAGTTACGACCGGGACAGCTTCTCTGGAAACACCATATATTTT. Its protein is CASSYDRDSFSGNTIYF.

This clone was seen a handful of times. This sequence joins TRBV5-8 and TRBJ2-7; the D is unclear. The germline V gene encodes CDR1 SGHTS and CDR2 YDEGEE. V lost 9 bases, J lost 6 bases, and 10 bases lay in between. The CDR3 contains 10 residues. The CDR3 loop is CATGWAEQYF. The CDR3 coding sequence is TGTGCCACTGGCTGGGCCGAGCAGTACTTC. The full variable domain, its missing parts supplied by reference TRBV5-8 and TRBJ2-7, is EAGVTQSPTHLIKTRGQQATLRCSPISGHTSVYWYQQALGLGLQFLLWYDEGEERNRGNFPPRFSGRQFPNYSSELNVNALELEDSALYLCATGWAEQYFGPGTRLTVT.

The CDR3 here is CASSPLNRRSSDTQYF. DNA for the CDR3: TGTGCCAGCTCACCACTCAACAGACGGTCCTCAGATACGCAGTATTTT. The chain uses TRBV18 and TRBJ2-3; D is unclear. The germline V and J ends were trimmed by 1 base and 4 bases, with 15 bases remaining between them. The CDR3 loop spans 16 amino acids. Germline V gene lookup returns CDR1 KGHSH and CDR2 LQKENI. Together with reference TRBV18 and TRBJ2-3, the CDR3 gives the full variable domain: NAGVMQNPRHLVRRRGQEARLRCSPMKGHSHVYWYRQLPEEGLKFMVYLQKENIIDESGMPKERFSAEFPKEGPSILRIQQVVRGDSAAYFCASSPLNRRSSDTQYFGPGTRLTVL.

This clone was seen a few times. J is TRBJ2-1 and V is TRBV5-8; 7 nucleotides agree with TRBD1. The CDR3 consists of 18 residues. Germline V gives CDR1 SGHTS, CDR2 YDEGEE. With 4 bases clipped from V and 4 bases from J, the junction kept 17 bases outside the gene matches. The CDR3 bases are TGTGCCAGCAGCCCCGGCCACCGACAGGGTAGATTTTACAATGAGCAGTTCTTC. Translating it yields CASSPGHRQGRFYNEQFF.

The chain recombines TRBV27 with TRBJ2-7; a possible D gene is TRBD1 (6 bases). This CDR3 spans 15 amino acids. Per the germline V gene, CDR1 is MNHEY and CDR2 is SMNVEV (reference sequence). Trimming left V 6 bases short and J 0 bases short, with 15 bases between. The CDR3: CASSPQGSGSYEQYF. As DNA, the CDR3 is TGTGCCAGCAGCCCACAGGGCTCGGGCTCCTACGAGCAGTACTTC.

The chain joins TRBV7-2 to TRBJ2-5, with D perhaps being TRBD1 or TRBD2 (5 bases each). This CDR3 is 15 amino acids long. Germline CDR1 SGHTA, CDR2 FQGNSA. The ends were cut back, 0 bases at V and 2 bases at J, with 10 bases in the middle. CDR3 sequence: CASSLAGTSQETQYF. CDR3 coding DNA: TGTGCCAGCAGCTTAGCGGGGACGTCACAAGAGACCCAGTACTTC.

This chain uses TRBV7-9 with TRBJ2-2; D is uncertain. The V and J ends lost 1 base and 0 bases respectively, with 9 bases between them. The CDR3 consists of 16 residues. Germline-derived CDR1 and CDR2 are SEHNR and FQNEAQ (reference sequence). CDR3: CASSLVVAANTGELFF. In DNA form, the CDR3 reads TGTGCCAGCAGCTTAGTTGTGGCAGCGAACACCGGGGAGCTGTTTTTT. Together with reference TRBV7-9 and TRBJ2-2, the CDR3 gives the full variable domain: DTGVSQNPRHKITKRGQNVTFRCDPISEHNRLYWYRQTLGQGPEFLTYFQNEAQLEKSRLLSDRFSAERPKGSFSTLEIQRTEQGDSAMYLCASSLVVAANTGELFFGEGSRLTVL.

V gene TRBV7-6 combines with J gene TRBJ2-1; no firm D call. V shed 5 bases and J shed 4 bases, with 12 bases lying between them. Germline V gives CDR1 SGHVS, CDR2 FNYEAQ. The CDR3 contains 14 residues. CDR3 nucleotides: TGTGCCAGCAGCCCCGAGGAACTTTACAATGAGCAGTTCTTC. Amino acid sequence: CASSPEELYNEQFF.

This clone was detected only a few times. CDR3 nucleotide sequence: TGTGCCAGCAGCTTAGGTTTAGGAGGGATTCAGCCCCAGCATTTT. Translation gives CASSLGLGGIQPQHF. The rearrangement joins TRBV11-2 to TRBJ1-5, with D unresolved. The CDR3 contains 15 residues. V lost 1 base, J lost 6 bases, and 13 bases lay in between. CDR1 and CDR2 from the germline V gene are SGHAT and FQNNGV.

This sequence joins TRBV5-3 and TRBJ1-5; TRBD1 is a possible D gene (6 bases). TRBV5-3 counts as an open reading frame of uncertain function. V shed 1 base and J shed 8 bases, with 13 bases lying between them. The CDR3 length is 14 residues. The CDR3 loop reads CARSLRGGLEPQHF. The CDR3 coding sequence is TGTGCCAGAAGCTTGAGAGGGGGGCTCGAGCCCCAGCATTTT.

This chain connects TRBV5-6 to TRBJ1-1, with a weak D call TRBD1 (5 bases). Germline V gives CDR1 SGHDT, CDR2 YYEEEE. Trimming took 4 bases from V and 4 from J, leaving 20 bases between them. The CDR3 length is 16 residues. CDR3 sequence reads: CASSRRAFGALTEAFF. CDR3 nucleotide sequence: TGTGCCAGCAGCCGCAGGGCCTTTGGGGCGCTCACTGAAGCTTTCTTT.

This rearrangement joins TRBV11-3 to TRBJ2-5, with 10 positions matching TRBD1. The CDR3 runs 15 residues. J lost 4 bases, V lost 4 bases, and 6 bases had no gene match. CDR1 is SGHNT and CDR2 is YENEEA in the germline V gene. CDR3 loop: CASSSNRDRGETQYF. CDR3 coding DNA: TGTGCCAGCAGCTCCAACCGGGACAGGGGAGAGACCCAGTACTTC. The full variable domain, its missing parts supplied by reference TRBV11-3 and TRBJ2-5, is EAGVVQSPRYKIIEKKQPVAFWCNPISGHNTLYWYLQNLGQGPELLIRYENEEAVDDSQLPKDRFSAERLKGVDSTLKIQPAELGDSAVYLCASSSNRDRGETQYFGPGTRLLVL.

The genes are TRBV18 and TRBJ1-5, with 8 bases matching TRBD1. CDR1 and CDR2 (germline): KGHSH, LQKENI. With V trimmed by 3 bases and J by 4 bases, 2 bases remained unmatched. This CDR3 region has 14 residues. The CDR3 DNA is TGTGCCAGCTCACCTGGGACAGGAAATCAGCCCCAGCATTTT. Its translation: CASSPGTGNQPQHF. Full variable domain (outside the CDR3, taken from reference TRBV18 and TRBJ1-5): NAGVMQNPRHLVRRRGQEARLRCSPMKGHSHVYWYRQLPEEGLKFMVYLQKENIIDESGMPKERFSAEFPKEGPSILRIQQVVRGDSAAYFCASSPGTGNQPQHFGDGTRLSIL.

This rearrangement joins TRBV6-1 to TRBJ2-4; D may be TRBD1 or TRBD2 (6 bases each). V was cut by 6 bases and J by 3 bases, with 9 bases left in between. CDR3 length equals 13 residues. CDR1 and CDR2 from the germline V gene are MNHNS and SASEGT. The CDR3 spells CASSGGSKNIQYF. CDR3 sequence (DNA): TGTGCCAGCAGCGGGGGCAGCAAAAACATTCAGTACTTC.

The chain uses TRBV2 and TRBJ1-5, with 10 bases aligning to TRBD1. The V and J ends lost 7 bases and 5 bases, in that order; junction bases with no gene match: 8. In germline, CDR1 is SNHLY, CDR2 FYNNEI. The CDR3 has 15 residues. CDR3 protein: CASNSGTGVHQPQHF. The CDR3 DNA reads TGTGCCAGCAATTCCGGGACAGGGGTACATCAGCCCCAGCATTTT.

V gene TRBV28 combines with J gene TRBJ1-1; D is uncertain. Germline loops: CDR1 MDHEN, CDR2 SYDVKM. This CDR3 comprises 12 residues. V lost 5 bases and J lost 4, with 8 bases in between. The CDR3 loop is CASSPDFTEAFF. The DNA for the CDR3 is TGTGCCAGCAGTCCGGATTTCACTGAAGCTTTCTTT.

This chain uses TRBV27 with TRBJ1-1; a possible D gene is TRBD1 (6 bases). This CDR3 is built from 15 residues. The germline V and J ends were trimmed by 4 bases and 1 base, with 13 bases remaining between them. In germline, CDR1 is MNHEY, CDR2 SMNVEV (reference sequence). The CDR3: CASSWGGTPNTEAFF. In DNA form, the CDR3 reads TGTGCCAGCAGTTGGGGGGGCACCCCGAACACTGAAGCTTTCTTT.

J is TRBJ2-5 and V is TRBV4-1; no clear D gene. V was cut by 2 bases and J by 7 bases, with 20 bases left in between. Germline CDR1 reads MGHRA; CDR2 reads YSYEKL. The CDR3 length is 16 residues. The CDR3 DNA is TGCGCCAGCAGCCAAACCCCAATAGGGCGGCCAGGGACCCAGTACTTC. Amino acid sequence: CASSQTPIGRPGTQYF.

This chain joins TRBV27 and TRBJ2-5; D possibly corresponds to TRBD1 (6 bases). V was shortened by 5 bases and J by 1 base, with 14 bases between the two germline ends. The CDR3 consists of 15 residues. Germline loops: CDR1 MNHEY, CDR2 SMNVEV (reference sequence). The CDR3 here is CASSLISGAQETQYF. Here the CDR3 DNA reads TGTGCCAGCAGTCTAATATCAGGGGCCCAAGAGACCCAGTACTTC.

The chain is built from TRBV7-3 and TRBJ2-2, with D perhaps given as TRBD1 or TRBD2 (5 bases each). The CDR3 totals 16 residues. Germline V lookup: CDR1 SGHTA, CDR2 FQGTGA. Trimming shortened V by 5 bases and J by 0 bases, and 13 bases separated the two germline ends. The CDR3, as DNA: TGTGCCAGCAGCCCGGGGCGCATCTCGAACACCGGGGAGCTGTTTTTT. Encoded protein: CASSPGRISNTGELFF.

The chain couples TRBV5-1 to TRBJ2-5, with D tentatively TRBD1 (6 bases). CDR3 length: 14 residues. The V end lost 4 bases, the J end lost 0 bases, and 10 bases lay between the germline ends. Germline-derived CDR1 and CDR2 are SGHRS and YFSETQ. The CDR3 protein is CASSGQTYQETQYF. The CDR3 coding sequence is TGCGCCAGCAGCGGACAGACATACCAAGAGACCCAGTACTTC.

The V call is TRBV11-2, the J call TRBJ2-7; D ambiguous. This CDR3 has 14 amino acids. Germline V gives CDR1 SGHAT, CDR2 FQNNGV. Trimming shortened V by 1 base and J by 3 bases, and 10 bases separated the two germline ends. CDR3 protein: CASSLVDQNYEQYF. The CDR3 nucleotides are TGTGCCAGCAGCTTAGTAGATCAGAACTACGAGCAGTACTTC.

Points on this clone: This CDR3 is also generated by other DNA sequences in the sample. CDR3: CASSYDRDEQYF. For the CDR3, the DNA is TGTGCCAGCAGTTACGACAGGGACGAGCAGTACTTC. The V and J genes are TRBV2 and TRBJ2-7; 7 nucleotides align to TRBD1. CDR1 SNHLY and CDR2 FYNNEI come from the germline V gene. The CDR3 has 12 amino acids. J was trimmed by 5 bases and V by 5 bases; bases with no gene match: 3.

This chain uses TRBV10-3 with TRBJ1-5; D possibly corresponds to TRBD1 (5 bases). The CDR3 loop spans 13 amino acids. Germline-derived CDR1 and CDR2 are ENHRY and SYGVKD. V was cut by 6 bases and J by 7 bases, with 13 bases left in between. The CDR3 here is CAIRQGPRQPQHF. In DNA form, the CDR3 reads TGTGCCATCAGGCAGGGTCCTCGGCAGCCCCAGCATTTT.

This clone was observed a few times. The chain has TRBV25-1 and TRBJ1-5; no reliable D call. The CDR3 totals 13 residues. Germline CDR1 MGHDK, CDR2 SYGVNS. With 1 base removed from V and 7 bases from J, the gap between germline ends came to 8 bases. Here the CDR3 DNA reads TGTGCCAGCAGTGAATCAGGATTGCAGCCCCAGCATTTT. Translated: CASSESGLQPQHF. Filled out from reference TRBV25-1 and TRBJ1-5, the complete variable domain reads EADIYQTPRYLVIGTGKKITLECSQTMGHDKMYWYQQDPGMELHLIHYSYGVNSTEKGDLSSESTVSRIRTEHFPLTLESARPSHTSQYLCASSESGLQPQHFGDGTRLSIL.

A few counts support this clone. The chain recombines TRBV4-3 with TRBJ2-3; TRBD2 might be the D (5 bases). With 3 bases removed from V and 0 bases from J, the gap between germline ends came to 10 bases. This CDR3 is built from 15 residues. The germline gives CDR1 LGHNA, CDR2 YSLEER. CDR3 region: CASSHEGGSTDTQYF. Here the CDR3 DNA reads TGCGCCAGCAGCCATGAAGGCGGGAGCACAGATACGCAGTATTTT.

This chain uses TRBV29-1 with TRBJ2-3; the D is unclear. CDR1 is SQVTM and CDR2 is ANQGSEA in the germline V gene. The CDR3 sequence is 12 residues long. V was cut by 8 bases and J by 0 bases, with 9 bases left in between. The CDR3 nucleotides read TGCAGCTCCCGACCCAGCACAGATACGCAGTATTTT. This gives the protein CSSRPSTDTQYF.